This T cell receptor (beta chain) was identified in a study of T cells after yellow fever vaccination. TCRdb re-called the 5' RACE reads with MiXCR, one entry per CDR3 protein. The table shows around 530,000 distinct CDR3 sequences, with around a sixth occurring only once. V shed 7 bases, J shed 7 bases, and the junction held 12 bases outside the gene matches. Germline loops: CDR1 MNHNS, CDR2 SASEGT. The CDR3 is 15 amino acids. Sequencing was performed on PBMCs, taken 5 days after the first yellow fever vaccination. The sequence was collected from a man younger than 30 who received the YFV17D yellow fever vaccine. The chain links TRBV6-1 to TRBJ1-5; 8 bases are shared with TRBD1. The CDR3 spells CASTEGAGGRQPQHF. The CDR3, as DNA: TGTGCCAGCACCGAGGGGGCAGGGGGCCGACAGCCCCAGCATTTT.